The 24 T cell receptor beta chains reported below all come from one sample, sequenced in a study of blood T cell repertoires in COVID-19. TCRdb's table, derived via immunoSEQ multiplex PCR, lists solely in-frame clones and lacks some. The sample carries approximately 180,000 clones, approximately 87% recorded once. Material: peripheral blood. These receptors all come from a person aged 70 to 85 with COVID-19, enrolled during active disease.

This clone was detected once. The genes are TRBV27 and TRBJ2-5; D might be TRBD2 (5 bases). The CDR3 is made up of 12 amino acids. Germline V CDR1 and CDR2: MNHEY, SMNVEV (reference sequence). Trimming removed 4 bases from V and 9 bases from J, with 12 bases in between. The CDR3 region is CASSSTIGSQYF. The CDR3 nucleotides read TGTGCCAGCAGTTCGACTATTGGGTCCCAGTACTTC.

V is TRBV30 and J is TRBJ1-5; tentatively, D is TRBD1 (6 bases). Germline CDR1 GTSNPN, CDR2 SVGIG (reference sequence). The CDR3 totals 15 residues. Trimming removed 3 bases from V and 1 base from J, with 13 bases in between. In DNA, the CDR3 is TGTGCCTGGAGCGCCCGGGGGGCCAGCAATCAGCCCCAGCATTTT. Amino acids: CAWSARGASNQPQHF.

This clone was seen only once. V gene TRBV9 combines with J gene TRBJ1-3; D unresolved. V was trimmed by 0 bases and J by 4 bases, leaving 8 bases between them. This CDR3 spans 14 amino acids. The germline V gene encodes CDR1 SGDLS and CDR2 YYNGEE. CDR3 nucleotide sequence: TGTGCCAGCAGCGTAGCCACTTCGGGAAACACCATATATTTT. This codes for CASSVATSGNTIYF.

This clone was counted only a few times. The genes are TRBV28 and TRBJ2-7; TRBD2 aligns across 7 bases. There are 16 residues in the CDR3. Trimming cost V 1 base and J 5 bases; bases outside gene matches: 11. CDR1 is MDHEN, CDR2 SYDVKM, per germline. The CDR3 here is CASSLLGQREFNEQYF. In nucleotides, the CDR3 is TGTGCCAGCAGTTTATTAGGCCAGCGGGAATTTAACGAGCAGTACTTC.

The V call is TRBV7-2, the J call TRBJ1-2; 8 bases align to TRBD1. Germline-derived CDR1 and CDR2 are SGHTA and FQGNSA. The V and J ends lost 0 bases and 6 bases, in that order; junction bases with no gene match: 6. The CDR3 contains 15 residues. CDR3 DNA sequence: TGTGCCAGCAGCTTAGCCCTAGACAGGGGCAATGGCTACACCTTC. Translating gives CASSLALDRGNGYTF.

As concerns this clone: Germline and junction disagree at one end, which may indicate a read error. The chain carries TRBV5-1 and TRBJ2-4; D perhaps matches TRBD1 (7 bases). CDR1 and CDR2 from the germline V gene are SGHRS and YFSETQ. The CDR3 loop spans 16 amino acids. Here the CDR3 reads CASSPGDRAAENIQYF. In DNA, the CDR3 is TGCGCCAGCAGCCCGGGAGACAGGGCAGCCGAAAACATTCAGTACTTC.

The chain couples TRBV28 to TRBJ2-4; TRBD1 matches 7 bases. The J segment lost 13 bases and the V segment lost 6 bases, leaving 21 bases of the junction unmatched. The germline V gene has CDR1 MDHEN and CDR2 SYDVKM. The CDR3 has 16 residues. CDR3 DNA: TGTGCCAGCAGGAAAAGACCTCTGCGCGACCAGGGGGAACAGTACTTC. Protein: CASRKRPLRDQGEQYF.

V usage is TRBV7-2 and J usage is TRBJ1-4; 9 bases align to TRBD1. V trimming: 5 bases; J trimming: 7 bases; junction bases outside the gene matches: 11. CDR1 is SGHTA and CDR2 is FQGNSA in the germline V gene. The CDR3 covers 16 residues. CDR3 in DNA: TGTGCCAGCAGCCCCCGACCCGGACAGGGGATTGAAAAACTGTTTTTT. The encoded protein is CASSPRPGQGIEKLFF.

J is TRBJ2-5 and V is TRBV27; no clear D gene. The CDR3 has 14 amino acids. The V end was cut by 2 bases, the J end by 6 bases, with 13 bases between. Looked up from germline, CDR1 is MNHEY and CDR2 is SMNVEV (reference sequence). The CDR3 coding sequence is TGTGCCAGCAGTTTAGCACCGAGACAAAAGACCCAGTACTTC. This translates into CASSLAPRQKTQYF.

Turning to this clone: The same CDR3 arises from other DNA sequences in this sample as well. This sequence joins TRBV7-3 and TRBJ2-3; 12 nucleotides line up with TRBD2. Germline CDR1 reads SGHTA; CDR2 reads FQGTGA. The CDR3 contains 15 residues. With V trimmed by 5 bases and J by 0 bases, 0 bases remained unmatched. DNA for the CDR3: TGTGCCAGCAGCCTAGCGGGAGGGAGCACAGATACGCAGTATTTT. This codes for CASSLAGGSTDTQYF.

V gene TRBV7-2 combines with J gene TRBJ2-2, with 7 bases matching TRBD1. The junction had 2 bases not matched to a gene; V was cut back by 0 bases and J by 4 bases. The CDR3 extends over 15 amino acids. Germline V gene lookup returns CDR1 SGHTA and CDR2 FQGNSA. CDR3 sequence (DNA): TGTGCCAGCAGCTTAGCGACAGGGTTCACCGGGGAGCTGTTTTTT. This gives the protein CASSLATGFTGELFF.

CDR3 loop: CATRTSRTEAFF. The CDR3, as DNA: TGTGCCACCAGGACTTCGAGGACTGAAGCTTTCTTT. J is TRBJ1-1 and V is TRBV24-1; the D is unclear. This CDR3 is built from 12 residues. Trimming stripped 7 bases from V and 5 bases from J, with 10 bases between. The V gene's germline CDR1 is KGHDR and CDR2 SFDVKD.

The V gene is TRBV7-2, the J gene TRBJ1-4, with TRBD1 as a possible D gene (6 bases). CDR1 is SGHTA, CDR2 FQGNSA, per germline. The germline V and J ends were trimmed by 4 bases and 2 bases, with 20 bases remaining between them. The CDR3 runs to 18 residues. In DNA form, the CDR3 reads TGTGCCAGCAGCTCACAAACAGGGTCTGTCACCACTAATGAAAAACTGTTTTTT. Translated, it gives CASSSQTGSVTTNEKLFF. The entire variable domain, with the rest obtained from reference TRBV7-2 and TRBJ1-4, is as follows: GAGVSQSPSNKVTEKGKDVELRCDPISGHTALYWYRQSLGQGLEFLIYFQGNSAPDKSGLPSDRFSAERTGGSVSTLTIQRTQQEDSAVYLCASSSQTGSVTTNEKLFFGSGTQLSVL.

This CDR3 reads CASSQDQMAGGSYEQYF. The CDR3 DNA is TGCGCCAGCAGCCAAGATCAGATGGCGGGGGGGTCCTACGAGCAGTACTTC. V is TRBV4-3 and J is TRBJ2-7; 9 bases are a match to TRBD2. In germline, CDR1 is LGHNA, CDR2 YSLEER. The CDR3 sequence is 17 residues long. With V trimmed by 0 bases and J by 1 base, 7 bases remained unmatched.

V and J are TRBV19 and TRBJ1-1, with unresolved D. The germline gives CDR1 LNHDA, CDR2 SQIVND (reference sequence). The CDR3 extends over 15 amino acids. With 6 bases removed from V and 1 base from J, the gap between germline ends came to 15 bases. The CDR3, as DNA: TGTGCCAGTAGGTCCGAAGGCGGTGGGAACACTGAAGCTTTCTTT. It is translated as CASRSEGGGNTEAFF.

The CDR3 reads CAIRQGASFTEAFF. The CDR3 region has the DNA TGTGCCATCAGACAGGGGGCGAGCTTCACTGAAGCTTTCTTT. The chain carries TRBV10-3 and TRBJ1-1; 9 nucleotides agree with TRBD1. V shed 6 bases and J 4 bases; nucleotides not matched to a gene: 6. Germline loops: CDR1 ENHRY, CDR2 SYGVKD. The CDR3 is made up of 14 amino acids.

The rearrangement links TRBV13 to TRBJ2-5; weak D call: TRBD2 (6 bases). The CDR3 has 14 amino acids. Trimming removed 2 bases from V and 5 bases from J, with 12 bases in between. CDR1 is PRHDT, CDR2 FYEKMQ, per germline (reference sequence). In nucleotides, the CDR3 is TGTGCCAGCAGCTTAAGCGGGCCCCCGGAGACCCAGTACTTC. Translated: CASSLSGPPETQYF.

The rearrangement joins TRBV7-9 to TRBJ2-7; 9 bases agree with TRBD1. J lost 6 bases, V lost 2 bases, and 8 bases had no gene match. CDR3 size: 15 residues. Germline values: CDR1 SEHNR, CDR2 FQNEAQ (reference sequence). CDR3 sequence: CASSLIRDRVTEQYF. The CDR3 DNA is TGTGCCAGCAGCTTAATAAGGGACAGGGTCACCGAGCAGTACTTC.

V is TRBV6-6 and J is TRBJ2-7, with 10 bases that match TRBD1. The CDR3 contains 16 residues. Unmatched junction bases numbered 9, after V lost 4 bases and J lost 3 bases. The V gene's germline CDR1 is MNHNY and CDR2 SVGAGI (reference sequence). CDR3 region: CASSSAGTGVVYEQYF. The CDR3 DNA reads as TGTGCCAGCAGTTCGGCCGGGACAGGGGTGGTCTACGAGCAGTACTTC.

The genes are TRBV7-6 and TRBJ2-3; TRBD2 matches 8 bases. The CDR3 extends over 18 amino acids. V lost 5 bases and J lost 1; bases outside the gene matches: 14. The germline V gene encodes CDR1 SGHVS and CDR2 FNYEAQ. Here the CDR3 reads CASSARGTGGPRTDTQYF. The CDR3 region has the DNA TGTGCCAGCAGCGCGCGGGGGACGGGAGGGCCCCGCACAGATACGCAGTATTTT.

The V and J genes are TRBV5-1 and TRBJ1-2; 11 nucleotides agree with TRBD1. Germline-derived CDR1 and CDR2 are SGHRS and YFSETQ. The CDR3 is made up of 15 amino acids. Trimming took 3 bases from V and 8 from J; bases not matched to a gene: 9. Written as DNA, the CDR3 is TGCGCCAGCAGCTCCGGACAGGGGGCCCCTTCGGGCTACACCTTC. Translation: CASSSGQGAPSGYTF.

The chain links TRBV4-3 to TRBJ2-1; the D gene is possibly TRBD1 (6 bases). V lost 0 bases, J lost 5 bases, and 11 bases lay in between. CDR1 is LGHNA, CDR2 YSLEER, per germline. The CDR3 length is 15 residues. CDR3 DNA sequence: TGCGCCAGCAGCCAAGACCAGGGGACGAACAATGAGCAGTTCTTC. Its protein is CASSQDQGTNNEQFF.

This chain links TRBV27 with TRBJ2-1; a possible D gene is TRBD2 (6 bases). The CDR3 has 15 amino acids. V gave up 5 bases and J gave up 0 bases, with 11 bases separating them. Per the germline V gene, CDR1 is MNHEY and CDR2 is SMNVEV (reference sequence). The CDR3 reads CASSLQLASYNEQFF. CDR3 bases: TGTGCCAGCAGTCTCCAACTAGCCTCCTACAATGAGCAGTTCTTC.

The CDR3 region is CASRHGTADTQYF. In DNA form, the CDR3 reads TGCGCCAGCAGACACGGGACAGCAGATACGCAGTATTTT. The V call is TRBV23-1, the J call TRBJ2-3, with 7 bases fitting TRBD1. TRBV23-1 is an ORF; its function is uncertain. The CDR3 is 13 amino acids. J was trimmed by 4 bases and V by 6 bases; bases with no gene match: 4.